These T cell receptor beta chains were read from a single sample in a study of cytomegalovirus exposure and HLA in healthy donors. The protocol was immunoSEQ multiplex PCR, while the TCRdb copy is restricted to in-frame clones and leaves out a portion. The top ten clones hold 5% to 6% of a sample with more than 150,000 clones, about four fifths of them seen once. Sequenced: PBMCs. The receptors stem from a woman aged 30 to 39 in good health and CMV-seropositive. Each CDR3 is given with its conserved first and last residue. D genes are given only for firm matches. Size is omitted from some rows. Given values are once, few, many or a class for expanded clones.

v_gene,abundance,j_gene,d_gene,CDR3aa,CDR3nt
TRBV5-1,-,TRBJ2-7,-,CASSLEGAMYEQYF,TGCGCCAGCAGCTTGGAGGGAGCAATGTACGAGCAGTACTTC
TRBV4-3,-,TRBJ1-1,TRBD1,CASSQGTGGFVNTEAFF,TGCGCCAGCAGCCAAGGGACAGGGGGCTTCGTGAACACTGAAGCTTTCTTT
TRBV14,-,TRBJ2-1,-,CASSLVGPYNEQFF,TGTGCCAGCAGCCTAGTGGGGCCGTACAATGAGCAGTTCTTC
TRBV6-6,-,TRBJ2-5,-,CASSTVPQYF,TGTGCCAGCAGTACTGTGCCCCAGTACTTC
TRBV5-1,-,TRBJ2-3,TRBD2,CASSLEASGRVPTDTQYF,TGCGCCAGCAGCTTGGAGGCTAGCGGGAGGGTCCCCACAGATACGCAGTATTTT
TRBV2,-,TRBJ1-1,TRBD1,CASSQRTGGPREAFF,TGTGCCAGCAGCCAAAGGACAGGGGGCCCGCGTGAAGCTTTCTTT
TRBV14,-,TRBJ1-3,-,CASSQVGAAGNTIYF,TGTGCCAGCAGCCAAGTGGGGGCGGCTGGAAACACCATATATTTT
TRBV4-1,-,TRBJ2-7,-,CASSQDIHSYEQYF,TGCGCCAGCAGCCAAGACATTCACTCCTACGAGCAGTACTTC
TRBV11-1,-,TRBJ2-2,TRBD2,CASSLVPGLVGTGELFF,TGTGCCAGCAGCTTAGTTCCGGGACTAGTGGGTACCGGGGAGCTGTTTTTT
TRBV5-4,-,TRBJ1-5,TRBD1,CASSMTGAPNQPQHF,TGTGCCAGCAGCATGACAGGGGCCCCCAATCAGCCCCAGCATTTT
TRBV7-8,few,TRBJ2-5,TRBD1,CASSLDRGLTETQYF,TGTGCCAGCAGCCTGGACAGGGGGCTCACAGAGACCCAGTACTTC